This TCR beta chain was identified in a study of radiotherapy plus CTLA-4 blockade in lung cancer. TCRdb's copy holds only in-frame clones and misses some; the assay was immunoSEQ multiplex PCR. The repertoire holds roughly 85,000 clones, with about 87% as singletons. The CDR3 loop spans 17 amino acids. V lost 0 bases and J 0 bases, leaving 14 bases between the germline ends. CDR1 and CDR2 from the germline V gene are MGHRA and YSYEKL. The J gene is TRBJ2-5, the V gene TRBV4-1; D perhaps matches TRBD1 (5 bases). The starting material was peripheral blood, obtained from a patient treated with radiotherapy plus ipilimumab. The sequence came from a human donor with non-small cell lung cancer that progressed on radiotherapy plus ipilimumab. The CDR3 spells CASSQDYRSQYQETQYF. CDR3 sequence (DNA): TGCGCCAGCAGCCAAGATTACAGGTCACAGTACCAAGAGACCCAGTACTTC.